This TCR beta chain was identified in a study of cytomegalovirus exposure and HLA in healthy donors. V lost 1 base to trimming and J lost 2 bases, with 5 bases between them. Germline V lookup: CDR1 SEHNR, CDR2 FQNEAQ (reference sequence). This CDR3 contains 13 residues. These donors counted as nominally healthy when sampled, but unrecorded immune exposures were likely. Study-level findings and limits: Immune exposure information comprised only CMV serostatus. A later analysis linked around 15,000 TCR beta sequences to HLA alleles at 0.05 false discovery rate.

Primers for the PCR totalled 60 Vbeta and 13 Jbeta. Produced via immunoSEQ multiplex PCR; TCRdb's table is partial and in-frame only. Here the sample spans about 200,000 clones, approximately 78% being singletons. This clone was found a few times. Its antigen is currently unknown. The sequenced sample was PBMCs. This receptor was obtained from a man aged 25-45 years in good health and CMV-seronegative. This sequence joins TRBV7-9 and TRBJ1-1; D is ambiguous. The CDR3: CASSLDSNTEAFF. In DNA, the CDR3 is TGTGCCAGCAGCTTAGACAGCAACACTGAAGCTTTCTTT. The entire variable domain, with the rest obtained from reference TRBV7-9 and TRBJ1-1, is as follows: DTGVSQNPRHKITKRGQNVTFRCDPISEHNRLYWYRQTLGQGPEFLTYFQNEAQLEKSRLLSDRFSAERPKGSFSTLEIQRTEQGDSAMYLCASSLDSNTEAFFGQGTRLTVV.